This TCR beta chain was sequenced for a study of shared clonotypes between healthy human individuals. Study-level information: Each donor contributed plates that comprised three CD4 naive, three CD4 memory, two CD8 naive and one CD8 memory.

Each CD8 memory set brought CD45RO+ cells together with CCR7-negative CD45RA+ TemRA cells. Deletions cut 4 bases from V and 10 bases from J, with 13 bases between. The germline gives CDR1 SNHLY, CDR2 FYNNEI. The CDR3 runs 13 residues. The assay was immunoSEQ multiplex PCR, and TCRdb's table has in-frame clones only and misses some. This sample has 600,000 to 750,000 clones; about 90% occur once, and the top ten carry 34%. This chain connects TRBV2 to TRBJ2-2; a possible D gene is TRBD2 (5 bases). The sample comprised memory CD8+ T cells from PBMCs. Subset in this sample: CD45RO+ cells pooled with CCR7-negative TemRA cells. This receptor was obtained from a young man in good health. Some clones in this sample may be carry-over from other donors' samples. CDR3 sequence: CASSVASGEELFF. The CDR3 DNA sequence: TGTGCCAGCAGTGTAGCGTCCGGAGAGGAGCTGTTTTTT.